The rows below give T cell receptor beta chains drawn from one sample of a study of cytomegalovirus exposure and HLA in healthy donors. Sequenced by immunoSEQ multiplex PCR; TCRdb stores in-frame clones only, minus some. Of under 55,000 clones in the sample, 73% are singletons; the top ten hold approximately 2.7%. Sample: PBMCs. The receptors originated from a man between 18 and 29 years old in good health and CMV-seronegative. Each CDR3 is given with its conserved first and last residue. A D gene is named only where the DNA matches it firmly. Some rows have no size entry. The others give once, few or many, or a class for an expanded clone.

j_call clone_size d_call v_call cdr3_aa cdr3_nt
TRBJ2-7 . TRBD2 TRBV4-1 CASSQSAGVWSYEQYF TGCGCCAGCAGCCAGAGTGCGGGAGTTTGGTCCTACGAGCAGTACTTC
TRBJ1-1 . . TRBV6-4 CASRGHRLNTEAFF TGTGCCAGCAGGGGACACAGACTGAACACTGAAGCTTTCTTT
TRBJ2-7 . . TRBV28 CASSSSKHTYEQYF TGTGCCAGCAGTTCTAGCAAGCACACCTACGAGCAGTACTTC
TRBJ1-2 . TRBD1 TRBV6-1 CASSVTGDSGYTF TGTGCCAGCAGTGTGACAGGGGACAGTGGCTACACCTTC
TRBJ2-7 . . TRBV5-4 CASSLRGGISSYEQYF TGTGCCAGCAGCTTGCGGGGCGGGATCTCCTCCTACGAGCAGTACTTC
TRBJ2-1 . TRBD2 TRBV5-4 CASSSRLAGGPRSYNEQFF TGTGCCAGCAGCTCCCGACTAGCGGGAGGGCCCCGATCCTACAATGAGCAGTTCTTC
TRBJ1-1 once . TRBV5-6 CASSLQLGVTEAFF TGTGCCAGCAGCCTACAACTGGGCGTCACTGAAGCTTTCTTT
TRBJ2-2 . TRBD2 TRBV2 CASSSGTSVSAGELFF TGTGCCAGCAGTTCCGGGACTAGCGTATCGGCCGGGGAGCTGTTTTTT
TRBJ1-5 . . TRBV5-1 CASSLAGSQPQHF TGCGCCAGCAGCTTGGCGGGGTCCCAGCCCCAGCATTTT
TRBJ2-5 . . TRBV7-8 CASSLRGLAEQETQYF TGTGCCAGCAGCCTCCGGGGGCTAGCGGAACAAGAGACCCAGTACTTC
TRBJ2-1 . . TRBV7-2 CASSGRYNEQFF TGTGCCAGCAGCGGCCGCTACAATGAGCAGTTCTTC
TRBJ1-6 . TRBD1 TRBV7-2 CASIRDRNNSPLHF TGTGCCAGCATCAGGGACAGGAATAATTCACCCCTCCACTTT
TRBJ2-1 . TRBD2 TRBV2 CASSHRTSGDYNEQFF TGTGCCAGCAGCCACCGGACTAGCGGGGATTACAATGAGCAGTTCTTC
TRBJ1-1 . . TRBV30 CAWSVRGETEAFF TGTGCCTGGAGTGTAAGAGGCGAGACTGAAGCTTTCTTT
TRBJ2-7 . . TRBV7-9 CASSLAGAIYEQYF TGTGCCAGCAGCTTAGCGGGAGCTATCTACGAGCAGTACTTC
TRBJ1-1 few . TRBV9 CASSVVDSEAFF TGTGCCAGCAGCGTTGTCGACTCTGAAGCTTTCTTT
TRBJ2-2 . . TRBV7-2 CASRPGLNTGELFF TGTGCCAGCAGGCCAGGGTTAAACACCGGGGAGCTGTTTTTT
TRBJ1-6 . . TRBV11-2 CASSLVQVSFNSPLHF TGTGCCAGCAGCTTAGTGCAGGTCTCGTTTAATTCACCCCTCCACTTT
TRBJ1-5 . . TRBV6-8 CASSYSSGGDQPQHF TGTGCCAGCAGTTACTCATCTGGAGGGGATCAGCCCCAGCATTTT
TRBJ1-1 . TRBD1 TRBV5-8 CASPEMRPGQGDTEAFF TGTGCCAGCCCCGAAATGAGACCGGGACAGGGGGACACTGAAGCTTTCTTT
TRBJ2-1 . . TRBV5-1 CASSPERQENYNEQFF TGCGCCAGCAGCCCCGAGAGACAGGAAAACTACAATGAGCAGTTCTTC
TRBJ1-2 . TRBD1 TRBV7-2 CASSPRTGDNYGYTF TGTGCCAGCAGCCCCCGGACAGGGGATAACTATGGCTACACCTTC
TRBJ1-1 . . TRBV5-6 CASSPPTANTEAFF TGTGCCAGCAGCCCCCCGACAGCGAACACTGAAGCTTTCTTT
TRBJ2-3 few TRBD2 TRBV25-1 CASSSAGGPPDTQYF TGTGCCAGCAGTTCAGCGGGAGGCCCCCCAGATACGCAGTATTTT
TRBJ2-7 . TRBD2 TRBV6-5 CASSLSGTSSYEQYF TGTGCCAGCAGCCTGTCCGGGACTAGCTCCTACGAGCAGTACTTC
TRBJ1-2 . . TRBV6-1 CASSRGENGYTF TGTGCCAGCAGCCGCGGGGAGAATGGCTACACCTTC
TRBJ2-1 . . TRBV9 CASGSYNEQFF TGTGCCAGCGGGAGTTACAATGAGCAGTTCTTC
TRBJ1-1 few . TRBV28 CASAVLAWTEAFF TGTGCCAGCGCCGTTTTGGCTTGGACTGAAGCTTTCTTT
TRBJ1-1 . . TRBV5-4 CATQREPNTEAFF TGTGCCACCCAACGGGAGCCGAACACTGAAGCTTTCTTT
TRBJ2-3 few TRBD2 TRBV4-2 CASSQAGGYADTQYF TGTGCCAGCAGCCAAGCGGGAGGGTACGCAGATACGCAGTATTTT
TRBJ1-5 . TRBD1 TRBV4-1 CASSSDRGLSQPQHF TGCGCCAGCAGCTCTGACAGGGGGTTAAGTCAGCCCCAGCATTTT
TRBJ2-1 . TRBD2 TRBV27 CASLGRGRATNEQFF TGTGCCAGCCTTGGACGCGGGAGGGCGACGAATGAGCAGTTCTTC
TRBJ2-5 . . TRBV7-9 CASSLVGSQETQYF TGTGCCAGCAGCTTAGTGGGCAGCCAAGAGACCCAGTACTTC
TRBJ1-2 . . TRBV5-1 CASSFESRYGYTF TGCGCCAGCAGCTTCGAGAGTCGCTATGGCTACACCTTC
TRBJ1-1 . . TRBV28 CASSSDKNTEAFF TGTGCCAGCAGCTCGGACAAGAACACTGAAGCTTTCTTT
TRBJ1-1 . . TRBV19 CASSRVGASEAFF TGTGCCAGTAGTCGGGTGGGGGCCTCTGAAGCTTTCTTT
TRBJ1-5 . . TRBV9 CASSVGGGNQPQHF TGTGCCAGCAGCGTAGGGGGGGGAAATCAGCCCCAGCATTTT
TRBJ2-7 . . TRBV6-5 CASSYTLQGIYEQYF TGTGCCAGCAGTTACACATTACAGGGTATATACGAGCAGTACTTC
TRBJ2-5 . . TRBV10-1 CASSESARETQYF TGCGCCAGCAGTGAGTCGGCGCGGGAGACCCAGTACTTC
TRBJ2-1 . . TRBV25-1 CASMTESSYNEQFF TGTGCCAGCATGACAGAAAGCTCCTACAATGAGCAGTTCTTC
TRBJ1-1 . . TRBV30 CAWIQQANTEAFF TGTGCCTGGATTCAACAGGCGAACACTGAAGCTTTCTTT
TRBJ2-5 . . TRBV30 CAWGQSSRLQKETQYF TGTGCCTGGGGACAGTCCTCCCGTCTACAAAAAGAGACCCAGTACTTC
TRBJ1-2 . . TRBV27 CASSRQGSGYTF TGTGCCAGCAGTCGGCAGGGCTCTGGCTACACCTTC
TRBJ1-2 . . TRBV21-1 CASSNPFDRAGYGYTF TGTGCCAGCAGCAACCCGTTCGACAGGGCGGGCTATGGCTACACCTTC
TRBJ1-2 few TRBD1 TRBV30 CAWSAGQDGYTF TGTGCCTGGAGTGCGGGACAGGATGGCTACACCTTC